The text below deals with one T cell receptor (beta chain). Generated by immunoSEQ multiplex PCR, the TCRdb table keeps only in-frame clones and is missing some. The sample shows around 44,000 clones, nearly 95% of them seen only once. It was healthy Finnish infants having corrective surgery for congenital heart defects who were the donors. The record originates from a study of human thymus T cells. Per germline, CDR1 MNHEY and CDR2 SVGAGI. The CDR3 spans 15 residues. V gave up 2 bases and J gave up 4 bases; unmatched junction bases: 7. Sequenced sample: blood. The TCR sequence derives from a boy younger than two with a congenital heart defect but otherwise immunologically healthy. The V call is TRBV6-5, the J call TRBJ2-7; 8 bases align to TRBD1. CDR3 in amino acids: CASSYLTGARYEQYF. In DNA, the CDR3 is TGTGCCAGCAGTTACCTGACAGGGGCGAGGTACGAGCAGTACTTC.